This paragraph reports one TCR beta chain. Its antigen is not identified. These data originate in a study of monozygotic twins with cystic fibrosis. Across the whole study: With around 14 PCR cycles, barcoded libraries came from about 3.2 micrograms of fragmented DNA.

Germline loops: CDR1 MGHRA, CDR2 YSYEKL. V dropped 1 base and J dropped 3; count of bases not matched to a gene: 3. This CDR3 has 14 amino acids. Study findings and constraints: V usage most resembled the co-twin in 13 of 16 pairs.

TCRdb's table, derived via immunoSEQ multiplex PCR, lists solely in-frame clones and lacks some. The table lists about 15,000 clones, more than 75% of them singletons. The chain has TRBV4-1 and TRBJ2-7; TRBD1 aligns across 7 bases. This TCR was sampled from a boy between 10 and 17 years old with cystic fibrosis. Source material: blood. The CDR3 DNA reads TGCGCCAGCAGCCAAGCCGGGACAGACTACGAGCAGTACTTC. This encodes CASSQAGTDYEQYF.